This TCR beta chain was sequenced in a study of blood T cell repertoires in COVID-19. The overall study: The analysed material was cDNA or gDNA that came from T cells, B-cell-depleted T cells, or PBMCs.

As originally analysed: Quantification of nucleated cells was approximated via reference gene primer amplification. TCRdb's table, derived via immunoSEQ multiplex PCR, lists solely in-frame clones and lacks some. V, J and clone size are those of that table, while D and trimming were read from the DNA. In the table there are roughly 240,000 clones, 65% to 90% of which are singletons. Germline V CDR1 and CDR2: MNHEY, SMNVEV (reference sequence). CDR3 length: 13 amino acids. V dropped 3 bases and J dropped 6 bases, with 10 bases sitting between them. This TCR was recovered from a woman between 65 and 79 years old with acute or convalescent COVID-19. The V and J genes are TRBV27 and TRBJ2-3, with D possibly being TRBD2 (5 bases). Specimen: peripheral blood. The CDR3 reads CASSLSRGDTQYF. CDR3 DNA: TGTGCCAGCAGTTTGTCACGAGGGGATACGCAGTATTTT.